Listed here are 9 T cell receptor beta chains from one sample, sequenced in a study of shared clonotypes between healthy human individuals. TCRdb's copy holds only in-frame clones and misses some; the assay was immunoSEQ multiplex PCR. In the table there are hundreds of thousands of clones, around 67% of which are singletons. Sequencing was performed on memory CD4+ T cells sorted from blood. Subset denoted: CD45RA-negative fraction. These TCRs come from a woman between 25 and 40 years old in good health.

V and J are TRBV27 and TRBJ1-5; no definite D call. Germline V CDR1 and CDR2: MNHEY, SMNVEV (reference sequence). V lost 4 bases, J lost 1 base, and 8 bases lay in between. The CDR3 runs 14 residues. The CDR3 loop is CASSSGRSNQPQHF. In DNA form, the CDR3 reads TGTGCCAGCAGTTCAGGACGGAGCAATCAGCCCCAGCATTTT.

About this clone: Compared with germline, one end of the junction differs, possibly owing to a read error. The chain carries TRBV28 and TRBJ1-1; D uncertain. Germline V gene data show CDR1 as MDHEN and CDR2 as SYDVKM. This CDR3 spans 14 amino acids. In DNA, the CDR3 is TGTGCCAGCAGTTTTACAATTTCGAACGCTGAAGCTTTCTTT. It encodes CASSFTISNAEAFF.

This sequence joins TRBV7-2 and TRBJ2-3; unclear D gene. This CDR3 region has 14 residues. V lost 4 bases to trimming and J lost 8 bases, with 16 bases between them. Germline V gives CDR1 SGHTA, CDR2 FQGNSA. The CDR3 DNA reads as TGTGCCAGCAGCTCCGAGACCCTTGCGGCTACGCAGTATTTT. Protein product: CASSSETLAATQYF.

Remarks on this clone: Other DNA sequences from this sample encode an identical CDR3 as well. The CDR3 DNA reads as TGCGCCAGCAGCTTGGCTGGGTCCTACAATGAGCAGTTCTTC. The encoded protein is CASSLAGSYNEQFF. The V gene is TRBV5-1, the J gene TRBJ2-1; no definite D call. This CDR3 spans 14 amino acids. Germline-derived CDR1 and CDR2 are SGHRS and YFSETQ. V gave up 0 bases and J gave up 1 base, with 5 bases separating them.

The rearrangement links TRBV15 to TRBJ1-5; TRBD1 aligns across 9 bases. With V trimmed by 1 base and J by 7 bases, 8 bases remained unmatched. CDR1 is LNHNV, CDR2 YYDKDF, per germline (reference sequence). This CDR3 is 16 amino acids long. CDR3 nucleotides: TGTGCCACCAGCAGAGGTGACAGGGGGGTCGAACAGCCCCAGCATTTT. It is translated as CATSRGDRGVEQPQHF.

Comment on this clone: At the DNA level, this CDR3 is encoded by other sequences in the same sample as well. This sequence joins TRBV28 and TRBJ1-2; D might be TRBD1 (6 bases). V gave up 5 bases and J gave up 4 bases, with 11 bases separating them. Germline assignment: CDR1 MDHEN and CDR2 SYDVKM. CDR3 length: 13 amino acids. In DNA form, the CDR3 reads TGTGCCAGCAGTGAACAGGGCGCCTATGGCTACACCTTC. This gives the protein CASSEQGAYGYTF.

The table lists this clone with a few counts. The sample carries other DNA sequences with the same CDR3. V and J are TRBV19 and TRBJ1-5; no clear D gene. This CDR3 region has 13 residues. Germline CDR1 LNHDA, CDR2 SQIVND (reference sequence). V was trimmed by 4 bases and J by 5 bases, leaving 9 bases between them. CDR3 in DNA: TGTGCCAGTAGTAAAACGGAGGATCAGCCCCAGCATTTT. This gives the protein CASSKTEDQPQHF.

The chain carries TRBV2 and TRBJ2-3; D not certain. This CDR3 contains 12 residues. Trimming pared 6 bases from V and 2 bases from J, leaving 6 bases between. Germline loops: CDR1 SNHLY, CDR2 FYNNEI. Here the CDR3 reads CASSPVTDTQYF. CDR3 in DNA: TGTGCCAGCAGCCCAGTCACAGATACGCAGTATTTT.

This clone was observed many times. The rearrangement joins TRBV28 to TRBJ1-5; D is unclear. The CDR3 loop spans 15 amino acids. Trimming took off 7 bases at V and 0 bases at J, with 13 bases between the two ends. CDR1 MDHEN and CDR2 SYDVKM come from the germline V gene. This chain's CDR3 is CASNEAVYSNQPQHF. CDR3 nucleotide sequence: TGTGCCAGCAACGAAGCGGTATATAGCAATCAGCCCCAGCATTTT.